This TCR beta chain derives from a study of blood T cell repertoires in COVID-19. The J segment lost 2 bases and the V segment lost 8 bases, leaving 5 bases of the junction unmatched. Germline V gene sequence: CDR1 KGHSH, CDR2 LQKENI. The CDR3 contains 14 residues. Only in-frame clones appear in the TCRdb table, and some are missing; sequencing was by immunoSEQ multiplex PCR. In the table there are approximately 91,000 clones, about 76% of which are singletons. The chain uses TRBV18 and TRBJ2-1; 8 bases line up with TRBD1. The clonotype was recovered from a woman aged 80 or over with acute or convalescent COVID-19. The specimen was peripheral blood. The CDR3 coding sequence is TGTGCCAGCCCGACAGGGGACACCTACAATGAGCAGTTCTTC. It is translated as CASPTGDTYNEQFF.